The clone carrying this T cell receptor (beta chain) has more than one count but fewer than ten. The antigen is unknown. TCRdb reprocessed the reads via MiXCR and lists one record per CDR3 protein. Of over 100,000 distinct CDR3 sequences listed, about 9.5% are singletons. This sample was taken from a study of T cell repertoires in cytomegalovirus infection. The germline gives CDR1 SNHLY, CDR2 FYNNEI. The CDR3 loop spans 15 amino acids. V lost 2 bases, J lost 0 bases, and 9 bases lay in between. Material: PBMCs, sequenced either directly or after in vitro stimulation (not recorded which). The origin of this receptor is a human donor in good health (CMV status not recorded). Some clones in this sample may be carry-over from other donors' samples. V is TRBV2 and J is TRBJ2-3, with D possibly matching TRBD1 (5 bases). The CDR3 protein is CASSERTRSTDTQYF. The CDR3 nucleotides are TGTGCCAGCAGTGAAAGGACACGGAGCACAGATACGCAGTATTTT.